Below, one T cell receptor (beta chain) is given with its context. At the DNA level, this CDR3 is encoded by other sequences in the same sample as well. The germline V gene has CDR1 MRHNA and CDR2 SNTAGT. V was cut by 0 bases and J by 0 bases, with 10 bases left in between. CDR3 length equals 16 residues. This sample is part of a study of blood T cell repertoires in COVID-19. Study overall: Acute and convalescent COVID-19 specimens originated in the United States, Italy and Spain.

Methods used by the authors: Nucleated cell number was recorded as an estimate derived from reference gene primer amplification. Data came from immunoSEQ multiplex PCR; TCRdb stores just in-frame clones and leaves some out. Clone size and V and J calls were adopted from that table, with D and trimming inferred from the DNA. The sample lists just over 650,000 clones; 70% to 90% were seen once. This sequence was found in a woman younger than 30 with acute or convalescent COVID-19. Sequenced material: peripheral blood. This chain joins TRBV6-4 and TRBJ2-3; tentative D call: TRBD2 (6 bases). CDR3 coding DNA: TGTGCCAGCAGTGACTCGGGGACTTCGAGCACAGATACGCAGTATTTT. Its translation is CASSDSGTSSTDTQYF.